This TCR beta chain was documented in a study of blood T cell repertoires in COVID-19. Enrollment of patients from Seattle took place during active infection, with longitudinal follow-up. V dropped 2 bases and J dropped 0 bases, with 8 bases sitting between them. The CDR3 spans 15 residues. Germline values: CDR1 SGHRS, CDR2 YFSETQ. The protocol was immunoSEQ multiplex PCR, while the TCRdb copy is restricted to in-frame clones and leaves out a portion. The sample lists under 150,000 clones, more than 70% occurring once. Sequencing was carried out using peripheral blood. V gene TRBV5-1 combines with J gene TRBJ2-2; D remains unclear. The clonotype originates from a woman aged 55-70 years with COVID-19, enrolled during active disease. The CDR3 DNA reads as TGCGCCAGCAGCTTTTCACATTCGAACACCGGGGAGCTGTTTTTT. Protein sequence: CASSFSHSNTGELFF.